This T cell receptor beta chain came from a study of CD8 T cells in Susac syndrome. Sequencing of TCR beta, carried out with a high-throughput approach, was applied to CD8+ and CD4+ T cells from the blood. Per the germline V gene, CDR1 is KGHDR and CDR2 is SFDVKD. The ends were cut back, 4 bases at V and 0 bases at J, with 9 bases in the middle. There are 15 residues in the CDR3. Reverse transcription of about 0.5 to 1 ug RNA was carried out with random hexamers. TCRdb redid the calling of the immunoSEQ multiplex PCR reads with MiXCR, one entry per CDR3 protein. The sample records 200,000 to 250,000 distinct CDR3 sequences, nearly 97% being singletons.

This TCR was sampled from a human donor with multiple sclerosis. Sequencing was carried out using CD4+ T cells from PBMCs. This sequence joins TRBV24-1 and TRBJ2-1, with no clear D. Here the CDR3 DNA reads TGTGCCACCAGTGACGGGCGGCTCTCCTACAATGAGCAGTTCTTC. As protein: CATSDGRLSYNEQFF.